A selection of T cell receptor beta chains follows, all from one sample in a study of T cells in Graves' hyperthyroidism and ophthalmopathy. TCRdb fed the multiplex PCR reads into MiXCR, producing one record per CDR3 protein. The sample holds fewer than 400,000 distinct CDR3 sequences, over 13% seen once. Sequencing was carried out using blood. Source of these receptors: a man in his fifties with Graves' ophthalmopathy. The CDR3 runs from the conserved cysteine through the conserved F or W. A D gene is named only where the DNA matches it firmly. Clone sizes are shown as once, few, many, or a class for an expanded clone.

TGTGCCAGCAAAGGGGCCGGGAAACCTAACTATGGCTACACCTTC	CASKGAGKPNYGYTF	few	TRBV28	TRBJ1-2	NA
TGTGCCTGGGCCTGGCCGCGGGGCGGCCAAGTTTACGAGCAGTACTTC	CAWAWPRGGQVYEQYF	many	TRBV30	TRBJ2-7	NA
TGTGCCAGCAGCCCAGAACGTGGGGGCTATGGCTACACCTTC	CASSPERGGYGYTF	few	TRBV5-5	TRBJ1-2	NA
TGCAGCTTCCGAAACCCCAGAACCTACGAGCAGTACTTC	CSFRNPRTYEQYF	few	TRBV29-1	TRBJ2-7	NA
TGTGCCAGCAGCGGCCGGGACAGAGGAACCTACGAGCAGTACTTC	CASSGRDRGTYEQYF	many	TRBV3-1	TRBJ2-7	TRBD1
TGCGCCAGCAGCCCCGTCCAGGGCACAGATACGCAGTATTTT	CASSPVQGTDTQYF	many	TRBV5-1	TRBJ2-3	NA
TGTGCCAGCAGCTTATCGCGGGGAAAAGGAAACTATGGCTACACCTTC	CASSLSRGKGNYGYTF	few	TRBV5-8	TRBJ1-2	NA
TGTGCCAGCAGCTACGGACGGACACAATCCCCGTTCTTC	CASSYGRTQSPFF	many	TRBV5-8	TRBJ2-1	NA
TGTGCCAGCAGGCCGGGACAGCCAAATGAAAAACTGTTTTTT	CASRPGQPNEKLFF	few	TRBV28	TRBJ1-4	TRBD1
TGTGCCAGCAGCCCGGATCGGTTTTACTATGGCTACACCTTC	CASSPDRFYYGYTF	many	TRBV3-1	TRBJ1-2	NA